The 10 T cell receptor beta chains presented below share a single source sample, sequenced in a study of cytomegalovirus exposure and HLA in healthy donors. A multiplex PCR was run with 60 Vbeta primers and 13 Jbeta primers. Data came from immunoSEQ multiplex PCR; TCRdb stores just in-frame clones and leaves some out. This repertoire comprises 200,000 to 250,000 clones; its ten largest clones make up more than 0.95%. Sequencing was performed on PBMCs. The source is a girl under 10 years old in good health and CMV-seropositive.

This chain uses TRBV6-1 with TRBJ1-4, with D tentatively TRBD1 (6 bases). CDR3 length: 14 amino acids. The V end lost 11 bases, the J end lost 2 bases, and 15 bases lay between the germline ends. Germline CDR1 MNHNS, CDR2 SASEGT. The CDR3 protein is CAGRKTGTNEKLFF. CDR3 DNA sequence: TGTGCCGGACGTAAGACAGGCACTAATGAAAAACTGTTTTTT.

The rearrangement uses TRBV5-1 and TRBJ2-2, with no clear D. This CDR3 is 14 amino acids long. Germline assignment: CDR1 SGHRS and CDR2 YFSETQ. Trimming pared 3 bases from V and 1 base from J, leaving 7 bases between. CDR3 nucleotides: TGCGCCAGCAGCTCCACTGGGAACACCGGGGAGCTGTTTTTT. It encodes CASSSTGNTGELFF. Filled out from reference TRBV5-1 and TRBJ2-2, the complete variable domain reads KAGVTQTPRYLIKTRGQQVTLSCSPISGHRSVSWYQQTPGQGLQFLFEYFSETQRNKGNFPGRFSGRQFSNSRSEMNVSTLELGDSALYLCASSSTGNTGELFFGEGSRLTVL.

The V and J genes are TRBV9 and TRBJ2-2; tentative D call: TRBD2 (5 bases). V shed 4 bases and J shed 3 bases, with 10 bases lying between them. CDR3 length equals 14 residues. CDR1 and CDR2 (germline): SGDLS, YYNGEE. The CDR3 DNA is TGTGCCAGCAGCTCAAGGACTGACACCGGGGAGCTGTTTTTT. Translation gives CASSSRTDTGELFF.

The V call is TRBV5-1, the J call TRBJ2-3; 9 bases map to TRBD2. CDR1 is SGHRS, CDR2 YFSETQ, per germline. The CDR3 extends over 16 amino acids. With V trimmed by 0 bases and J by 4 bases, 6 bases remained unmatched. CDR3 residues: CASSLDSGSQSDTQYF. DNA of the CDR3: TGCGCCAGCAGCTTGGATAGCGGGAGTCAATCAGATACGCAGTATTTT.

The chain combines TRBV5-8 with TRBJ1-1, with D tentatively TRBD1 (6 bases). The CDR3 covers 15 residues. Trimming cost V 5 bases and J 0 bases, with 14 bases left between them. Germline lookup yields CDR1 SGHTS and CDR2 YDEGEE. This CDR3 reads CASRPGGRMNTEAFF. DNA for the CDR3: TGTGCCAGCAGACCCGGGGGGCGCATGAACACTGAAGCTTTCTTT. Combining the CDR3 with reference TRBV5-8 and TRBJ1-1 gives the whole variable domain EAGVTQSPTHLIKTRGQQATLRCSPISGHTSVYWYQQALGLGLQFLLWYDEGEERNRGNFPPRFSGRQFPNYSSELNVNALELEDSALYLCASRPGGRMNTEAFFGQGTRLTVV.

This sequence joins TRBV9 and TRBJ2-7; D perhaps matches TRBD2 (5 bases). Germline V gene sequence: CDR1 SGDLS, CDR2 YYNGEE. Trimming took off 0 bases at V and 4 bases at J, with 14 bases between the two ends. The CDR3 spans 15 residues. Written as DNA, the CDR3 is TGTGCCAGCAGCGTAGAGTCGGGGTCCGGTTACGAGCAGTACTTC. Amino acid sequence: CASSVESGSGYEQYF.

This chain connects TRBV28 to TRBJ2-6; 9 positions agree with TRBD1. CDR1 is MDHEN, CDR2 SYDVKM, per germline. After removal of 10 bases from V and 4 bases from J, the junction contained 17 bases not matched to a gene. The CDR3 is 18 residues long. The CDR3 DNA follows: TGTGCCACCGGGCCCCATAGGACAGGGGAGACCGGGGCCAACGTCCTGACTTTC. Translated, it gives CATGPHRTGETGANVLTF.

The chain is built from TRBV5-6 and TRBJ2-7, with 11 bases identical to TRBD1. Germline V gene lookup returns CDR1 SGHDT and CDR2 YYEEEE. This CDR3 contains 15 residues. V trimming: 3 bases; J trimming: 4 bases; junction bases outside the gene matches: 6. Here the CDR3 reads CASSWGTGGIYEQYF. The CDR3, as DNA: TGTGCCAGCAGCTGGGGGACAGGGGGGATTTACGAGCAGTACTTC.

The J gene is TRBJ1-1, the V gene TRBV5-1; 8 bases fit TRBD1. Germline assignment: CDR1 SGHRS and CDR2 YFSETQ. With 0 bases clipped from V and 4 bases from J, the junction kept 8 bases outside the gene matches. The CDR3 runs 16 residues. DNA of the CDR3: TGCGCCAGCAGCTTGGCTGGACAGGGCATTGGCACTGAAGCTTTCTTT. It specifies CASSLAGQGIGTEAFF.

The rearrangement links TRBV28 to TRBJ2-3; TRBD2 is a possible D gene (5 bases). V shed 7 bases and J shed 2 bases, with 13 bases lying between them. The CDR3 is 14 residues long. The germline V gene encodes CDR1 MDHEN and CDR2 SYDVKM. DNA of the CDR3: TGTGCCAGCACCCCGTGGCGGGTCACAGATACGCAGTATTTT. It encodes CASTPWRVTDTQYF.